A single sample gave rise to the 21 T cell receptor beta chains below, sequenced in a study of post-analysis software for immune sequencing data. General study results and limits: Relative to controls, patients had five TRBV segments at higher frequency, with TRBV5-6, TRBV5-1 and TRBV20-1 among these.

For these TCRs, the target antigens are not known. Presence of unique molecular identifiers characterized the TCR beta cDNA libraries. In TCRdb, the PCR reads were re-called with MiXCR into one record per CDR3 protein. The sample lists roughly 800,000 distinct CDR3 sequences; under 60% were seen once. Sequences were obtained from blood. Receptors originate from a girl under 18 with multiple sclerosis.

This chain connects TRBV10-3 to TRBJ2-7; TRBD1 matches at 7 bases. The trim removed 6 bases at V and 3 bases at J, leaving 5 bases unmatched. The CDR3 length is 13 residues. CDR1 is ENHRY, CDR2 SYGVKD, per germline. The CDR3 loop reads CAISKGQYYEQYF. CDR3 nucleotide sequence: TGTGCCATCAGCAAGGGACAGTACTACGAGCAGTACTTC.

The chain carries TRBV4-2 and TRBJ2-7; D is perhaps TRBD1 or TRBD2 (6 bases each). Germline V gives CDR1 LGHNA, CDR2 YNFKEQ. V was cut by 0 bases and J by 5 bases, with 14 bases left in between. The CDR3 extends over 15 amino acids. CDR3 DNA: TGTGCCAGCAGCCAAGATGGGCACAGGGAGGACGAGCAGTACTTC. This codes for CASSQDGHREDEQYF.

As DNA, the CDR3 is TGTGCCAGCAGTGCTACAGGACTCGAGCAGTACTTC. Encoded protein: CASSATGLEQYF. The chain couples TRBV12-3 or TRBV12-4 to TRBJ2-7; D could derive from TRBD1 or TRBD2 (5 bases each). Trimming pared 5 bases from V and 6 bases from J, leaving 11 bases between. This CDR3 is 12 amino acids long.

V gene TRBV12-3 or TRBV12-4 combines with J gene TRBJ1-1; 8 nucleotides align to TRBD1. This CDR3 contains 16 residues. V shed 2 bases, J shed 3 bases, and the junction held 8 bases outside the gene matches. The CDR3: CASSLTPLDRDTEAFF. The CDR3 coding sequence is TGTGCCAGCAGTTTAACGCCATTGGACAGGGACACTGAAGCTTTCTTT.

V usage is TRBV18 and J usage is TRBJ2-3; TRBD1 might be the D (6 bases). Germline-derived CDR1 and CDR2 are KGHSH and LQKENI. Trimming took off 3 bases at V and 5 bases at J, with 18 bases between the two ends. The CDR3 sequence is 16 residues long. The CDR3 DNA is TGTGCCAGCTCACCCGGCTGGGGGACACTAGGAGATACGCAGTATTTT. Encoded protein: CASSPGWGTLGDTQYF.

The chain is built from TRBV20-1 and TRBJ2-7; no firm D call. The CDR3 extends over 13 amino acids. CDR1 and CDR2 from the germline V gene are DFQATT and SNEGSKA (reference sequence). The V and J ends lost 2 bases and 1 base respectively, with 9 bases between them. The CDR3 DNA sequence: TGCAGTGCTAGAATAGGAACTTCCTACGAGCAGTACTTC. Its protein is CSARIGTSYEQYF.

The gene calls are TRBV13 and TRBJ2-7; D assignment may be TRBD1 or TRBD2 (5 bases each). From germline, CDR1 is PRHDT and CDR2 FYEKMQ (reference sequence). The CDR3 consists of 17 residues. Trimming shortened V by 5 bases and J by 2 bases, and 22 bases separated the two germline ends. The CDR3 reads CASSAPGAGTPPYEQYF. The CDR3 DNA is TGTGCCAGCAGCGCCCCCGGGGCGGGCACACCACCCTACGAGCAGTACTTC.

The DNA for the CDR3 is TGTGCCAGCGGAGGACTAGTCGGGGCAGATACGCAGTATTTT. Its protein is CASGGLVGADTQYF. The chain employs TRBV2 and TRBJ2-3, with TRBD2 matching 7 bases. Trimming took 8 bases from V and 4 from J; bases not matched to a gene: 9. The CDR3 is 14 amino acids. Germline V gene sequence: CDR1 SNHLY, CDR2 FYNNEI. Together with reference TRBV2 and TRBJ2-3, the CDR3 gives the full variable domain: EPEVTQTPSHQVTQMGQEVILRCVPISNHLYFYWYRQILGQKVEFLVSFYNNEISEKSEIFDDQFSVERPDGSNFTLKIRSTKLEDSAMYFCASGGLVGADTQYFGPGTRLTVL.

The J gene is TRBJ2-4, the V gene TRBV7-2; weak D call: TRBD2 (6 bases). The V end lost 2 bases, the J end lost 3 bases, and 17 bases lay between the germline ends. The CDR3 is 17 amino acids. From germline, CDR1 is SGHTA and CDR2 FQGNSA. The CDR3 DNA follows: TGTGCCAGCAGCTTACCGCGGGGACCTGGGGACAAAAACATTCAGTACTTC. It codes for CASSLPRGPGDKNIQYF.

Notes on this clonotype: The junction shows a germline mismatch at one end, possibly a read error. V and J are TRBV4-1 and TRBJ2-5; D is uncertain. The CDR3 spans 17 residues. CDR1 is MGHRA, CDR2 YSYEKL, per germline. CDR3 nucleotides: TGCGCCAGCAGCCAAGTTGGTCCTAAGGATATCCAAGAGGCCCAGTACTTC. Its protein is CASSQVGPKDIQEAQYF.

This clonotype was detected only a few times. The genes are TRBV13 and TRBJ2-7, with 9 bases aligning to TRBD1. After removal of 0 bases from V and 1 base from J, the junction contained 4 bases not matched to a gene. Germline lookup yields CDR1 PRHDT and CDR2 FYEKMQ (reference sequence). This CDR3 has 16 residues. The CDR3, as DNA: TGTGCCAGCAGCTTAGGCGGACAGGGGCTATCCTACGAGCAGTACTTC. Its translation: CASSLGGQGLSYEQYF.

This clonotype was recorded a few times. The chain employs TRBV20-1 and TRBJ2-1; the D gene is possibly TRBD2 (6 bases). Trimming stripped 1 base from V and 0 bases from J, with 10 bases between. This CDR3 contains 15 residues. Germline V gene sequence: CDR1 DFQATT, CDR2 SNEGSKA (reference sequence). CDR3 amino acids: CSARVDGSSYNEQFF. CDR3 DNA sequence: TGCAGTGCTAGAGTGGACGGGAGCTCCTACAATGAGCAGTTCTTC.

The table lists this clonotype with a few counts. The rearrangement uses TRBV2 and TRBJ1-5, with D maybe TRBD1 (6 bases). CDR1 SNHLY and CDR2 FYNNEI come from the germline V gene. V lost 3 bases and J lost 1, with 19 bases in between. The CDR3 length is 18 residues. The CDR3 sequence is CASSDPDSAVISNQPQHF. CDR3 coding DNA: TGTGCCAGCAGTGATCCGGACAGTGCGGTCATAAGCAATCAGCCCCAGCATTTT.

V usage is TRBV7-2 and J usage is TRBJ2-1; 13 nucleotides align to TRBD2. There are 16 residues in the CDR3. Germline V gene data show CDR1 as SGHTA and CDR2 as FQGNSA. The J segment lost 7 bases and the V segment lost 1 base, leaving 4 bases of the junction unmatched. The CDR3 here is CASSLGWTSGRNEQFF. CDR3 DNA sequence: TGTGCCAGCAGCTTAGGCTGGACTAGCGGGAGAAATGAGCAGTTCTTC. Full variable domain (missing parts from reference TRBV7-2 and TRBJ2-1): GAGVSQSPSNKVTEKGKDVELRCDPISGHTALYWYRQSLGQGLEFLIYFQGNSAPDKSGLPSDRFSAERTGGSVSTLTIQRTQQEDSAVYLCASSLGWTSGRNEQFFGPGTRLTVL.

This clonotype came up a few times. V is TRBV29-1 and J is TRBJ1-2; D not resolved. Germline CDR1 reads SQVTM; CDR2 reads ANQGSEA. This CDR3 spans 13 amino acids. V lost 3 bases and J 0 bases, leaving 8 bases between the germline ends. CDR3 residues: CSVDPAANYGYTF. For the CDR3, the DNA is TGCAGCGTTGACCCAGCAGCTAACTATGGCTACACCTTC.

The DNA of the CDR3 is TGTGCCAGCAGTTACTCCCTCGCCAGGGCATATAGCAATCAGCCCCAGCATTTT. Translating gives CASSYSLARAYSNQPQHF. This chain joins TRBV6-2 or TRBV6-3 and TRBJ1-5; D is possibly TRBD1 (5 bases). The CDR3 is 18 residues long. Trimming took 0 bases from V and 0 from J, leaving 15 bases between them. The V gene's germline CDR1 is MNHEY and CDR2 SVGEGT.

This clonotype was seen once. V gene TRBV7-2 combines with J gene TRBJ2-4; D is possibly TRBD1 or TRBD2 (5 bases each). Germline V gene lookup returns CDR1 SGHTA and CDR2 FQGNSA. The CDR3 runs 15 residues. Trimming stripped 5 bases from V and 4 bases from J, with 15 bases between. DNA for the CDR3: TGTGCCAGCAGCCGTCCCGGGACGGTGAAAAACATTCAGTACTTC. Protein product: CASSRPGTVKNIQYF.

The chain carries TRBV18 and TRBJ1-1; maybe TRBD1 (5 bases). In germline, CDR1 is KGHSH, CDR2 LQKENI. CDR3 length: 14 amino acids. The V end was cut by 3 bases, the J end by 5 bases, with 13 bases between. CDR3 region: CASSPDSPQTEAFF. In nucleotides, the CDR3 is TGTGCCAGCTCACCCGACAGCCCTCAAACTGAAGCTTTCTTT.

This chain joins TRBV4-2 and TRBJ1-6; D unclear. The CDR3 is 13 amino acids. V was shortened by 6 bases and J by 4 bases, with 7 bases between the two germline ends. CDR1 is LGHNA and CDR2 is YNFKEQ in the germline V gene. The CDR3: CASSAGYNSPLHF. The CDR3 nucleotides read TGTGCCAGCAGTGCCGGATATAATTCACCCCTCCACTTT.

The chain employs TRBV7-9 and TRBJ2-5, with 15 bases matching TRBD2. The length of the CDR3 is 19 residues. Trimming at V came to 3 bases and at J to 11 bases, leaving 19 bases not matched to a gene. The germline V gene encodes CDR1 SEHNR and CDR2 FQNEAQ (reference sequence). The CDR3 protein is CASSLPGLAGGSRGGEQYF. In nucleotides, the CDR3 is TGTGCCAGCAGCTTGCCGGGACTAGCGGGAGGTTCACGCGGGGGTGAGCAGTACTTC.

The chain employs TRBV29-1 and TRBJ2-1; D gene uncertain. The ends were cut back, 0 bases at V and 15 bases at J, with 15 bases in the middle. CDR1 and CDR2 from the germline V gene are SQVTM and ANQGSEA. The CDR3 extends over 12 amino acids. DNA for the CDR3: TGCAGCGTTGAAGATCGGGCAGGCGTGGGGTTCTTC. Translated, it gives CSVEDRAGVGFF.